This T cell receptor (beta chain) was obtained from a study of blood T cell repertoires in COVID-19 (dated by TCRdb to 2020 to 2021). Some background on the complete study: Samples from collaborators originated in the United States, Italy and Spain and spanned both the acute and convalescent phases of COVID-19. The repertoires were released in a freely available public database intended as a resource for research on the immune response to SARS-CoV-2. Where available, HLA class I and class II types were taken from metadata supplied by the sample provider and were not determined by assay-based typing. Samples were obtained from the ongoing ImmuneRACE study (first 160 participants) and from roughly 1,300 subjects provided by 6 global collaborators. The material from the prospective study consisted of cDNA or gDNA derived from T cells, B-cell-depleted T cells, or PBMCs. The dataset comprised deeply sampled blood TCRbeta repertoires from subjects exposed to, actively infected with, or recovered from COVID-19. Sample metadata almost always included a de-identified subject ID, COVID-19 status, age in years and sex. Summary of the overall study and its limitations: The quantity of clinical and demographic metadata differed by source and by participant and was supplied without curation.

Participants in the prospective study were enrolled through a virtual design, were aged roughly 18 to 100 years, and lived in 20 to 30 United States geographic areas. To assign participants to cohorts, the prospective study relied on clinical history that participants themselves reported in a screening survey and a study questionnaire. For ImmuneRACE Cohort 3, a participant was defined as recovered based on two consecutive negative NP/OP PCR tests, clearance by a healthcare professional, or resolution of symptoms. Each participant in the prospective study had whole blood, serum and a nasopharyngeal or oropharyngeal swab collected by mobile phlebotomists. Prospective study participants could optionally give additional blood draws and questionnaires over an approximately two-month period. Prospective study blood samples were shipped either frozen or at room temperature before DNA extraction. The CDR3, cysteine through phenylalanine, is 16 amino acids long. CDR3 DNA only is kept here, 48 bases in frame from base 1. Germline trimming amounts to 4 bases on V and 0 bases on J, with 8 as the count of junction bases outside the gene matches. CDR1 LNHDA and CDR2 SQIVND are derived from the germline V gene (reference sequence).

TCRbeta CDR3 regions were amplified from genomic DNA using the immunoSEQ Assay, a bias-controlled multiplex PCR. For the original study's pipeline: The number of nucleated cells in each sample was estimated from the amplification of reference gene primers within the assay. Sequence reads were collapsed and filtered to measure the absolute abundance of every unique TCRbeta CDR3 rearrangement. For each sample, productive Simpson clonality was calculated by taking the square root of Simpson's diversity index across productive rearrangements. Imported from immuneACCESS, the table was reduced by TCRdb to in-frame sequences with V and J called. These copies leave out some clones; in studies compared against another copy, an unresolved V gene accounts for under half, and the cause of the remainder is not known. V, J and clone size are taken as reported in that table, and D and trimming were inferred from the DNA itself. This sample is represented by some 330,000 clones; approximately 84% of them were singletons. The ten most abundant clones make up approximately 4.1% of the sample.

Concerning this clone: The specificity of this receptor is unknown. It has no much larger one-base neighbor in the sample; base qualities were not kept.

The chain was built from TRBV19 and TRBJ1-1, with TRBD1 matching 7 junction bases. Sequencing used PBMCs or T cells enriched from blood (not recorded which). The source of this sequence is a man between 25 and 39 years old who had recovered from COVID-19. In nucleotides, the sequence is TGTGCCAGTAGTAGCCTCCGAGGGACAGTGAACACTGAAGCTTTCTTT. Its protein is CASSSLRGTVNTEAFF.